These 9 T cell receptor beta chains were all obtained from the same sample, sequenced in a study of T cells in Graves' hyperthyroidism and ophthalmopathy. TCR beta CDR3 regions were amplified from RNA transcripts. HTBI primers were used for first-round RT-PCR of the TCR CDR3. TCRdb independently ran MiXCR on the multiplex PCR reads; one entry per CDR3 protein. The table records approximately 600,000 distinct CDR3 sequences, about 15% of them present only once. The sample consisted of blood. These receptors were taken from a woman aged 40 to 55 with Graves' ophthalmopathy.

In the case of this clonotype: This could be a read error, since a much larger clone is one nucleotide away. The CDR3 is CSSRNRGLSGNTIYF. DNA for the CDR3: TGTTCCAGCAGAAACAGGGGGCTGAGTGGAAACACCATATATTTT. The chain carries TRBV6-1 and TRBJ1-3, with 9 bases that match TRBD1. CDR1 MNHNS and CDR2 SASEGT come from the germline V gene. The CDR3 extends over 15 amino acids.

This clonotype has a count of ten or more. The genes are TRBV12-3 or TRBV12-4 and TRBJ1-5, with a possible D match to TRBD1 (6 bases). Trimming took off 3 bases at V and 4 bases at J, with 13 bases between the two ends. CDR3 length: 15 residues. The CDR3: CASSLGTSKNQPQHF. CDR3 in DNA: TGTGCCAGCAGTTTGGGGACATCGAAGAATCAGCCCCAGCATTTT.

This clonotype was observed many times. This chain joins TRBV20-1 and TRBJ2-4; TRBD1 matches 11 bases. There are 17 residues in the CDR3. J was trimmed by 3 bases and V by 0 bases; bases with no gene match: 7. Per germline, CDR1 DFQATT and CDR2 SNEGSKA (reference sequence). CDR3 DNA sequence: TGCAGTGCTAGAGATTGGACAGGGGGCTCGGGCAAAAACATTCAGTACTTC. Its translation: CSARDWTGGSGKNIQYF.

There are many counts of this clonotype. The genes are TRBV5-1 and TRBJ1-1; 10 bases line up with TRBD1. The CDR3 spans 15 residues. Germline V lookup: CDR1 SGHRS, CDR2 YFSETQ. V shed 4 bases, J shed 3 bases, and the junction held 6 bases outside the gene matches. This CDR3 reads CASSPATGGDTEAFF. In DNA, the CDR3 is TGCGCCAGCAGCCCAGCGACAGGGGGCGACACTGAAGCTTTCTTT. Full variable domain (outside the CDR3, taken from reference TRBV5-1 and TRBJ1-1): KAGVTQTPRYLIKTRGQQVTLSCSPISGHRSVSWYQQTPGQGLQFLFEYFSETQRNKGNFPGRFSGRQFSNSRSEMNVSTLELGDSALYLCASSPATGGDTEAFFGQGTRLTVV.

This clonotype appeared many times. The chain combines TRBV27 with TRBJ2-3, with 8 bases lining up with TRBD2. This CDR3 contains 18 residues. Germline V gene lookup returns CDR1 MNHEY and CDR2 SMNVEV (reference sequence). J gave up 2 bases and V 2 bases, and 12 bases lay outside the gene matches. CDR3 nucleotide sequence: TGTGCCAGCAGTTTAATTGCCTCTGGGCGGGGGGACACAGATACGCAGTATTTT. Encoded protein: CASSLIASGRGDTDTQYF.

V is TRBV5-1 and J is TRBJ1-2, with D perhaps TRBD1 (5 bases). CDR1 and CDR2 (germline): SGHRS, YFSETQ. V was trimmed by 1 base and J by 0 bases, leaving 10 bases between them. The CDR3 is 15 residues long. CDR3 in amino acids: CASSLRQGANYGYTF. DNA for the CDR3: TGCGCCAGCAGCTTGCGGCAGGGAGCTAACTATGGCTACACCTTC.

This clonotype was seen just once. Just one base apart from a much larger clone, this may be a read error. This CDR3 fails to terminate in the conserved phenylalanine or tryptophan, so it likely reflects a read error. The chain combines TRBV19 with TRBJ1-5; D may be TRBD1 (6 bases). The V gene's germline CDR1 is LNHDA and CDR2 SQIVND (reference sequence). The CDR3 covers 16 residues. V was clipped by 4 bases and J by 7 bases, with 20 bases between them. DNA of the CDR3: TGTGCCAGTAGTACCTCGGGACATCCAACCGACCAGCCCCAGCATCTT. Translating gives CASSTSGHPTDQPQHL.

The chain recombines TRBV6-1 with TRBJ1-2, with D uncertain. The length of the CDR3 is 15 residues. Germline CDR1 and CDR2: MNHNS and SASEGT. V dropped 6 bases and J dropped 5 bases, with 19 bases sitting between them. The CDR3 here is CASSAGYKPLYGYTF. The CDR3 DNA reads TGTGCCAGCAGCGCGGGGTACAAACCTCTATATGGCTACACCTTC.

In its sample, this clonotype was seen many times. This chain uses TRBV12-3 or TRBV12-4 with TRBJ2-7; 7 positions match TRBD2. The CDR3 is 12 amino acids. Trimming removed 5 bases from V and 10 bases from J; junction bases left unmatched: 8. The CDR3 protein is CASSAGVTVQYF. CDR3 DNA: TGTGCCAGCAGTGCGGGGGTGACGGTACAGTACTTC.